A selection of T cell receptor beta chains follows, all from one sample in a study of CD8+CD57+ T cells in acquired aplastic anemia. A single record per CDR3 protein comes from TCRdb applying MiXCR to the reads. The table lists around 190,000 distinct CDR3 sequences, about half of them singletons, with approximately 15% in the top ten. Sequenced sample: sorted CD4+, CD8+, or CD8+CD57+ T cells (not recorded which) from PBMCs. These receptors were collected from a human donor in good health, serving as a control. Each CDR3 is given with its conserved first and last residue. D genes are given only for firm matches. Clone sizes are given selectively: once, few, many, or a class where the clone is expanded.

TRBD2 | TRBJ2-1 | TRBV11-3 | - | CASSFGGGGRNEQFF | TGTGCCAGCAGCTTTGGCGGGGGGGGTAGGAATGAGCAGTTCTTC
- | TRBJ2-1 | TRBV15 | - | CATSREVGGGPYNEQFF | TGTGCCACCAGCAGAGAGGTTGGTGGGGGGCCCTACAATGAGCAGTTCTTC
- | TRBJ2-7 | TRBV19 | - | CASSQARGAYEQYF | TGTGCCAGTTCTCAAGCCAGGGGAGCCTACGAGCAGTACTTC
TRBD2 | TRBJ2-1 | TRBV19 | many | CASMGTSNNEQFF | TGTGCCAGTATGGGGACTAGCAACAATGAGCAGTTCTTC
TRBD1 | TRBJ1-2 | TRBV29-1 | - | CSVEVTGAFYGYTF | TGCAGCGTTGAAGTGACAGGGGCCTTCTATGGCTACACCTTC
TRBD1 | TRBJ1-2 | TRBV7-9 | - | CASSQPDRENGYTF | TGTGCCAGCAGCCAACCTGACAGGGAAAACGGCTACACCTTC
- | TRBJ1-2 | TRBV20-1 | many | CSASHGPYGYTF | TGCAGTGCTTCTCACGGACCTTATGGCTACACCTTC
- | TRBJ1-3 | TRBV20-1 | - | CSARGSGTRNTIYF | TGCAGTGCTAGAGGGTCAGGGACGCGAAACACCATATATTTT
TRBD1 | TRBJ2-2 | TRBV7-2 | many | CASRGTGGAGELFF | TGTGCCAGCAGAGGGACAGGGGGCGCCGGGGAGCTGTTTTTT
- | TRBJ2-5 | TRBV20-1 | - | CSATPSQETQYF | TGCAGTGCTACGCCAAGCCAAGAGACCCAGTACTTC
TRBD1 | TRBJ1-3 | TRBV9 | - | CASSQPRGQGNTIYF | TGTGCCAGCAGCCAACCCAGGGGGCAAGGAAACACCATATATTTT
- | TRBJ2-1 | TRBV24-1 | - | CASSPIRDWLNEQFF | TGCGCCAGCAGCCCCATCCGGGACTGGCTCAATGAGCAGTTCTTC
TRBD1 | TRBJ1-2 | TRBV7-9 | many | CASSLVRQGTNYGYTF | TGTGCCAGCAGCTTAGTCCGACAGGGAACGAACTATGGCTACACCTTC
- | TRBJ2-7 | TRBV7-9 | few | CASSLALSYEQYF | TGTGCCAGCAGCTTAGCACTCTCCTACGAGCAGTACTTC
TRBD1 | TRBJ2-7 | TRBV10-2 | - | CASSSTGTGVSYEQYF | TGTGCCAGCAGTTCTACCGGGACAGGGGTCTCCTACGAGCAGTACTTC
- | TRBJ1-1 | TRBV5-1 | many | CASSTDAPEAFF | TGCGCCAGTTCCACTGACGCCCCTGAAGCTTTCTTT
TRBD1 | TRBJ2-4 | TRBV12-3/TRBV12-4 | - | CAWSGQGWNIQYF | TGTGCCTGGAGTGGACAGGGTTGGAACATTCAGTACTTC
- | TRBJ2-3 | TRBV2 | many | CASISRGLSSDTQYF | TGTGCCAGCATATCGCGGGGGCTTAGCTCAGATACGCAGTATTTT
- | TRBJ1-1 | TRBV20-1 | many | CSARAKNW | TGCAGTGCTAGAGCAAAGAACTGG
TRBD1 | TRBJ1-2 | TRBV10-3 | few | CAIKTGQDSYGYTF | TGTGCCATCAAAACGGGACAGGACTCCTATGGCTACACCTTC
TRBD1 | TRBJ1-5 | TRBV5-5 | many | CASSLPGQGNQPQHF | TGTGCCAGCAGCTTGCCGGGACAGGGTAATCAGCCCCAGCATTTT
- | TRBJ1-1 | TRBV3-1 | many | CASSQVRGSTEAFF | TGTGCCAGCAGCCAAGTGAGGGGTAGCACTGAAGCTTTCTTT
- | TRBJ1-5 | TRBV28 | - | CASTGWGAQGNQPQHF | TGTGCCAGCACCGGGTGGGGGGCGCAGGGCAATCAGCCCCAGCATTTT
TRBD1 | TRBJ1-6 | TRBV7-9 | - | CASSIAGTGGNSPLHF | TGTGCCAGCAGCATCGCCGGGACAGGGGGCAATTCACCCCTCCACTTT
- | TRBJ2-5 | TRBV5-1 | - | CAGTDSRRGGETQYF | TGCGCCGGCACCGATTCTCGGAGAGGGGGGGAGACCCAGTACTTC
- | TRBJ2-7 | TRBV10-3 | - | CAIGLSTPCSYEQYF | TGTGCCATCGGGCTCAGTACTCCGTGCTCCTACGAGCAGTACTTC
TRBD2 | TRBJ2-6 | TRBV9 | - | CASSVWGGGTDTHSGANVLTF | TGTGCCAGCAGCGTTTGGGGGGGAGGCACAGATACGCACTCTGGGGCCAACGTCCTGACTTTC
TRBD2 | TRBJ2-3 | TRBV15 | few | CATSRDPGLAGSTDTQYF | TGTGCCACCAGCAGAGATCCAGGACTAGCGGGGAGCACAGATACGCAGTATTTT
- | TRBJ1-2 | TRBV15 | - | CATSRAQDGYTF | TGTGCCACCAGCAGGGCACAGGACGGCTACACCTTC
- | TRBJ2-5 | TRBV7-8 | few | CASSRLAEQETQYF | TGTGCCAGCAGTCGCTTAGCGGAACAAGAGACCCAGTACTTC
TRBD1 | TRBJ1-5 | TRBV12-3/TRBV12-4 | once | CASRGQGLRNQPQHF | TGTGCCAGCAGGGGACAGGGGTTGCGGAATCAGCCCCAGCATTTT
- | TRBJ1-6 | TRBV9 | many | CASSLDRHNSPLHF | TGTGCCAGCAGCCTAGACAGGCATAATTCACCCCTCCACTTT
- | TRBJ2-7 | TRBV9 | many | CASSVGGANSYEQYF | TGTGCCAGCAGCGTAGGGGGGGCCAACTCCTACGAGCAGTACTTC
- | TRBJ1-1 | TRBV29-1 | - | CSVEGLMNTEAFF | TGCAGCGTTGAGGGGTTAATGAACACTGAAGCTTTCTTT
TRBD1 | TRBJ1-2 | TRBV29-1 | medium-sized | CSVEGRGRNYGYTF | TGCAGCGTTGAAGGCAGGGGGCGGAACTATGGCTACACCTTC